These 14 T cell receptor beta chains share one sample of origin, sequenced in a study of T cell responses to AZD1222 COVID-19 vaccine. TCRdb keeps only in-frame clones here, not all; method: immunoSEQ multiplex PCR. The data show fewer than 140,000 clones, less than 95% seen once. The specimen was peripheral blood, collected 28 days after the second AZD1222 dose. These receptors were taken from an adult who received the AZD1222 COVID-19 vaccine.

The gene calls are TRBV10-3 and TRBJ2-5; D unclear. The CDR3 totals 15 residues. Germline loops: CDR1 ENHRY, CDR2 SYGVKD. The V end lost 0 bases, the J end lost 1 base, and 9 bases lay between the germline ends. CDR3 residues: CAISESKQIQETQYF. The CDR3 region has the DNA TGTGCCATCAGTGAGTCGAAACAGATCCAAGAGACCCAGTACTTC.

The chain recombines TRBV11-2 with TRBJ1-4; D remains ambiguous. CDR1 SGHAT and CDR2 FQNNGV come from the germline V gene. The CDR3 runs 19 residues. Between the trimmed V and J ends, which lost 0 bases and 0 bases, there was a span of 17 bases. CDR3 in amino acids: CASSLDLAQPGATNEKLFF. The CDR3 DNA is TGTGCCAGCAGCTTAGATCTGGCCCAACCTGGGGCAACTAATGAAAAACTGTTTTTT.

The J gene is TRBJ1-1, the V gene TRBV6-5, with TRBD1 matching over 7 bases. J gave up 3 bases and V 5 bases, and 6 bases lay outside the gene matches. The germline gives CDR1 MNHEY, CDR2 SVGAGI. The CDR3 length is 14 residues. CDR3 loop: CASSIRQGDTEAFF. The CDR3 DNA is TGTGCCAGCAGTATCCGACAGGGCGACACTGAAGCTTTCTTT.

The chain links TRBV12-5 to TRBJ2-5; TRBD2 aligns across 11 bases. V was pared by 5 bases and J by 2 bases, with 7 bases of the junction left unmatched. This CDR3 is built from 16 residues. Germline lookup yields CDR1 LGHNT and CDR2 FRNRAP. CDR3 sequence reads: CASGAGRTSGQETQYF. As DNA, the CDR3 is TGTGCTAGTGGTGCCGGAAGGACTAGCGGGCAAGAGACCCAGTACTTC.

The chain recombines TRBV19 with TRBJ1-4; 8 positions agree with TRBD1. V trimming: 5 bases; J trimming: 5 bases; junction bases outside the gene matches: 1. The CDR3 consists of 13 residues. Germline V gene data show CDR1 as LNHDA and CDR2 as SQIVND (reference sequence). CDR3 nucleotides: TGTGCCAGTAGTGGACAGGGAAATGAAAAACTGTTTTTT. It codes for CASSGQGNEKLFF.

The V gene is TRBV7-2, the J gene TRBJ2-1; a weak D match, TRBD2 (6 bases). Trimming shortened V by 6 bases and J by 3 bases, and 9 bases separated the two germline ends. Germline V gene lookup returns CDR1 SGHTA and CDR2 FQGNSA. CDR3 length: 13 amino acids. CDR3 amino acids: CASSRLVYNEQFF. CDR3 coding DNA: TGTGCCAGCAGTCGACTAGTCTACAATGAGCAGTTCTTC.

The V call is TRBV19, the J call TRBJ1-4; D is ambiguous. The CDR3 has 14 amino acids. Germline CDR1 and CDR2: LNHDA and SQIVND (reference sequence). V dropped 3 bases and J dropped 7 bases, with 12 bases sitting between them. For the CDR3, the DNA is TGTGCCAGTAGTATCACTGGGGATCCTGAAAAACTGTTTTTT. Translated, it gives CASSITGDPEKLFF.

CDR3 bases: TGTGCCAGCAAAACGACCGGGACAACCTCCTACGAGCAGTACTTC. It encodes CASKTTGTTSYEQYF. The chain employs TRBV13 and TRBJ2-7; TRBD1 might be the D (6 bases). Trimming took off 7 bases at V and 0 bases at J, with 16 bases between the two ends. Per germline, CDR1 PRHDT and CDR2 FYEKMQ (reference sequence). This CDR3 is built from 15 residues. The full variable domain, rest sourced from reference TRBV13 and TRBJ2-7, is AAGVIQSPRHLIKEKRETATLKCYPIPRHDTVYWYQQGPGQDPQFLISFYEKMQSDKGSIPDRFSAQQFSDYHSELNMSSLELGDSALYFCASKTTGTTSYEQYFGPGTRLTVT.

V usage is TRBV12-3 or TRBV12-4 and J usage is TRBJ2-5, with D uncertain. V was shortened by 7 bases and J by 5 bases, with 11 bases between the two germline ends. The CDR3 contains 12 residues. DNA of the CDR3: TGTGCCAGCACCCCCCTGGGGGAGACCCAGTACTTC. Translated, it gives CASTPLGETQYF.

The V and J genes are TRBV7-2 and TRBJ2-1; D uncertain. Germline CDR1 and CDR2: SGHTA and FQGNSA. V lost 5 bases and J 8 bases, leaving 7 bases between the germline ends. The CDR3 length is 11 residues. The CDR3 nucleotides are TGTGCCAGCAGCCAAAACCATGAGCAGTTCTTC. Translating gives CASSQNHEQFF.

The V gene is TRBV5-1, the J gene TRBJ1-2, with 9 bases fitting TRBD1. J gave up 0 bases and V 4 bases, and 10 bases lay outside the gene matches. The germline CDR1 and CDR2 sequences are SGHRS and YFSETQ. This CDR3 comprises 17 residues. The CDR3 sequence: CASSHGTGTVANYGYTF. The CDR3 DNA sequence: TGCGCCAGCAGCCACGGGACAGGGACCGTAGCTAACTATGGCTACACCTTC. Supplemented by reference TRBV5-1 and TRBJ1-2, the full variable domain reads KAGVTQTPRYLIKTRGQQVTLSCSPISGHRSVSWYQQTPGQGLQFLFEYFSETQRNKGNFPGRFSGRQFSNSRSEMNVSTLELGDSALYLCASSHGTGTVANYGYTFGSGTRLTVV.

CDR3 loop: CASIRGPYEQYF. CDR3 DNA: TGCGCCAGTATTCGGGGGCCCTACGAGCAGTACTTC. The gene calls are TRBV10-1 and TRBJ2-7; D possibly uses TRBD1 or TRBD2 (6 bases each). The CDR3 is 12 residues long. Per germline, CDR1 WNHNN and CDR2 SYGVQD (reference sequence). The ends were cut back, 9 bases at V and 2 bases at J, with 11 bases in the middle.

The rearrangement uses TRBV9 and TRBJ2-7, with a tentative D call TRBD1 (6 bases). The V end was cut by 1 base, the J end by 9 bases, with 17 bases between. This CDR3 has 14 amino acids. The germline gives CDR1 SGDLS, CDR2 YYNGEE. The CDR3 loop is CASSVSPGASAQYF. CDR3 nucleotides: TGTGCCAGCAGCGTATCGCCAGGGGCCTCGGCGCAGTACTTC.

The CDR3 spells CASSYGGNTEAFF. The CDR3 coding sequence is TGTGCCAGCAGCTACGGGGGAAACACTGAAGCTTTCTTT. The chain combines TRBV7-2 with TRBJ1-1; TRBD1 is a possible D gene (5 bases). Between the trimmed V and J ends, which lost 4 bases and 2 bases, there was a span of 8 bases. CDR3 length: 13 amino acids. Germline V gene lookup returns CDR1 SGHTA and CDR2 FQGNSA.